The entry below gives a single TCR beta chain sequence along with its context. The assay was immunoSEQ multiplex PCR, and TCRdb's table has in-frame clones only and misses some. The sample yields around 6,000 clones, around three quarters seen once. Trimming at V came to 6 bases and at J to 3 bases, leaving 6 bases not matched to a gene. The CDR3 runs 14 residues. Germline V gives CDR1 SQVTM, CDR2 ANQGSEA. These data come from a study of control samples from healthy donors and cancer patients. The sequence was obtained from a male donor with melanoma. Sequencing input: formalin-fixed, paraffin-embedded tissue. The chain has TRBV29-1 and TRBJ2-2; 8 positions match TRBD1. CDR3 DNA sequence: TGCAGCGTCGGTGGACAGGGTTACACCGGGGAGCTGTTTTTT. This translates into CSVGGQGYTGELFF.